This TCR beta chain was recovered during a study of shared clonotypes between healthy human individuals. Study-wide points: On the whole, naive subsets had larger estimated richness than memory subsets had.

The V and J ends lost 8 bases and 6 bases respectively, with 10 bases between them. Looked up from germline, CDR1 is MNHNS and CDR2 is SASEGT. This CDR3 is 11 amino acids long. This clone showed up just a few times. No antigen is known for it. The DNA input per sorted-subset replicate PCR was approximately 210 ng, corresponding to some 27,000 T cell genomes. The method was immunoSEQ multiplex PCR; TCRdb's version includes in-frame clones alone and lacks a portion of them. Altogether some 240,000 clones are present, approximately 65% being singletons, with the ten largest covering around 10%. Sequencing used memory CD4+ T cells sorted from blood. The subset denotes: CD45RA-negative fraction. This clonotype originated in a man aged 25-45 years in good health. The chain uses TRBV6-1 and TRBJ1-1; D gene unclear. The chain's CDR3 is CASAGFAEAFF. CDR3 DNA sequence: TGTGCCAGCGCTGGGTTTGCTGAAGCTTTCTTT.